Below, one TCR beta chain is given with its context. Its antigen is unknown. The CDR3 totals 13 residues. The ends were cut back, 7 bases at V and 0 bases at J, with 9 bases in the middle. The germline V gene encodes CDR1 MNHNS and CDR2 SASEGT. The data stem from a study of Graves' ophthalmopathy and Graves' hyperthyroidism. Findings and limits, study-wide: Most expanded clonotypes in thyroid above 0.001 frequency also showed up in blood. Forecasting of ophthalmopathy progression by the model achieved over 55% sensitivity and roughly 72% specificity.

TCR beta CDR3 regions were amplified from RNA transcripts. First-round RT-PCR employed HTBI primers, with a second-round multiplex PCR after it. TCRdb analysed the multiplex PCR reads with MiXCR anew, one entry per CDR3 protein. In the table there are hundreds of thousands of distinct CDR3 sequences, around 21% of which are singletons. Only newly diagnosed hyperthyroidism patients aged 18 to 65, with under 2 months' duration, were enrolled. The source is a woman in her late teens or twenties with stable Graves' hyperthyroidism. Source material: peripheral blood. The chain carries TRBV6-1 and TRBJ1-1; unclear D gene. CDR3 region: CASMKDLNTEAFF. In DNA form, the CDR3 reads TGTGCCAGCATGAAAGATTTGAACACTGAAGCTTTCTTT.